This entry is about one T cell receptor beta chain. The sample originates from a study of CD8 T cells in Susac syndrome. Roughly 0.45 to 1 ug RNA was reverse transcribed with random hexamers. TCRdb redid the calling of the immunoSEQ multiplex PCR reads with MiXCR, one entry per CDR3 protein. The table has some 220,000 distinct CDR3 sequences, 95% seen once. V dropped 6 bases and J dropped 1 base, with 18 bases sitting between them. Looked up from germline, CDR1 is MNHNS and CDR2 is SASEGT. This CDR3 contains 16 residues. FACS was used to enrich TEMRA cells, whereas the CD8+ and CD4+ T cells were obtained by negative isolation.

The sequence was collected from a human donor with multiple sclerosis. The V gene is TRBV6-1, the J gene TRBJ2-5; D is possibly TRBD2 (6 bases). The sequencing sample was made of CD4+ T cells from PBMCs. CDR3 region: CASRDYGGVGQETQYF. CDR3 nucleotide sequence: TGTGCCAGCAGAGACTACGGGGGAGTCGGCCAAGAGACCCAGTACTTC.